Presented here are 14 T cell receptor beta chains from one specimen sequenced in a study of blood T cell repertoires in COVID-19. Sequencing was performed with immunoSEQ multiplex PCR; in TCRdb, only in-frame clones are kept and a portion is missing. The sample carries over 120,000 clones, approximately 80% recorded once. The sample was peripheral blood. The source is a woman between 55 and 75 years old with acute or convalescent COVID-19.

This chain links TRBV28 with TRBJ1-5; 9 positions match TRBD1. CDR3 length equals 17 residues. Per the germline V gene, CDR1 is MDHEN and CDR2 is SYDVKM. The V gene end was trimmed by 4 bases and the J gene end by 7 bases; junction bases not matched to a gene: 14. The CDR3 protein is CASSSPGTGSSVQPQHF. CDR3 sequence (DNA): TGTGCCAGCAGTTCCCCCGGGACAGGGAGTTCAGTACAGCCCCAGCATTTT.

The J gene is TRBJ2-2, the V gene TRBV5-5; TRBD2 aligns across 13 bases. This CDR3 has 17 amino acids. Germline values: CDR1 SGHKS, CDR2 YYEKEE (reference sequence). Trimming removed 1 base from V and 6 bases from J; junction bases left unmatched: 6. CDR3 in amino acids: CASSLTSGRAFSGELFF. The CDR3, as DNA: TGTGCCAGCAGCTTGACTAGCGGGAGGGCTTTCTCCGGGGAGCTGTTTTTT. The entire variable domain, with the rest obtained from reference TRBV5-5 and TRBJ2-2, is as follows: DAGVTQSPTHLIKTRGQQVTLRCSPISGHKSVSWYQQVLGQGPQFIFQYYEKEERGRGNFPDRFSARQFPNYSSELNVNALLLGDSALYLCASSLTSGRAFSGELFFGEGSRLTVL.

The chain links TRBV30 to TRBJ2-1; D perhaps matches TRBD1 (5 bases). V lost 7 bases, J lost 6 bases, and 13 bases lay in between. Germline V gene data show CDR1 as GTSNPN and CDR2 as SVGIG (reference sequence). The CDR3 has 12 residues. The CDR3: CAYLRQSNEQFF. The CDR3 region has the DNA TGTGCCTACCTCCGACAGTCCAATGAGCAGTTCTTC.

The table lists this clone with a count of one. The CDR3 DNA follows: TGTGCCAGCAGCTTAGGACTAGCGGGAGTCTACGAGCAGTACTTC. Its protein product is CASSLGLAGVYEQYF. The chain recombines TRBV5-4 with TRBJ2-7, with TRBD2 identical over 13 bases. The CDR3 totals 15 residues. Germline-derived CDR1 and CDR2 are SGHNT and YYREEE (reference sequence). V lost 2 bases to trimming and J lost 3 bases; unmatched junction nucleotides: 2.

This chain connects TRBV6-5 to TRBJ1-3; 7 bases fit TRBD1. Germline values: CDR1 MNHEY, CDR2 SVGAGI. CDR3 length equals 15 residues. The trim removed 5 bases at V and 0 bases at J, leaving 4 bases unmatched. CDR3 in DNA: TGTGCCAGCAGTCGACAGGGCCGCTCTGGAAACACCATATATTTT. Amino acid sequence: CASSRQGRSGNTIYF.

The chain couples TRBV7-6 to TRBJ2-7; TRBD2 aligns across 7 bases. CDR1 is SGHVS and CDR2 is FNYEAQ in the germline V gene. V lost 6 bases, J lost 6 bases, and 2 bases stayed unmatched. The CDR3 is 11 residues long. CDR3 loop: CASSSGGEQYF. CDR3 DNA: TGTGCCAGCAGTTCGGGGGGCGAGCAGTACTTC.

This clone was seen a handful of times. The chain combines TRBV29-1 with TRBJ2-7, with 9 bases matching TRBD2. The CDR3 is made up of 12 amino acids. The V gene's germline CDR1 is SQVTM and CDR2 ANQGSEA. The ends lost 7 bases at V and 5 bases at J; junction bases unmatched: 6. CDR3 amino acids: CSARAGGNEQYF. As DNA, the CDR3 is TGCAGCGCCAGAGCGGGAGGAAACGAGCAGTACTTC.

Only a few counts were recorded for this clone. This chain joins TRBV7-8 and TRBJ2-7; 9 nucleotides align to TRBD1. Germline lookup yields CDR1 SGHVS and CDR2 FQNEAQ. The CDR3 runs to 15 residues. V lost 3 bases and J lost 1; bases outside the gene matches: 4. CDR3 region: CASSFQTGGSYEQYF. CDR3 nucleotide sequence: TGTGCCAGCAGCTTCCAGACAGGGGGATCCTACGAGCAGTACTTC.

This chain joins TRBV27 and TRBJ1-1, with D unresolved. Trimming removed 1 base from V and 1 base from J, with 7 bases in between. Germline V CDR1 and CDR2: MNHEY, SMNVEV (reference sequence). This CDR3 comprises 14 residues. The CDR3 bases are TGTGCCAGCAGTTTATTCCAGGCGAACACTGAAGCTTTCTTT. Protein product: CASSLFQANTEAFF.

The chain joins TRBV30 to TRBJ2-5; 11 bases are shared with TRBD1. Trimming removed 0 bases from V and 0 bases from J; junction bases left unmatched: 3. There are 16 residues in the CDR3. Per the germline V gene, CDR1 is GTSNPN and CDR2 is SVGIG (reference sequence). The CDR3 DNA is TGTGCCTGGAGTGTTGGGACAGGGGGGTACCAAGAGACCCAGTACTTC. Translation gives CAWSVGTGGYQETQYF. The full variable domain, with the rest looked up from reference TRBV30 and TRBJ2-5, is SQTIHQWPATLVQPVGSPLSLECTVEGTSNPNLYWYRQAAGRGLQLLFYSVGIGQISSEVPQNLSASRPQDRQFILSSKKLLLSDSGFYLCAWSVGTGGYQETQYFGPGTRLLVL.

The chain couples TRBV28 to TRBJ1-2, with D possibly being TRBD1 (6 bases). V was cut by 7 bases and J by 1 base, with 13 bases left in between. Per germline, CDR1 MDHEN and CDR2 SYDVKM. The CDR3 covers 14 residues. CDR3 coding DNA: TGTGCCAGCATATATCAGGGGCTTAACTATGGCTACACCTTC. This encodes CASIYQGLNYGYTF.

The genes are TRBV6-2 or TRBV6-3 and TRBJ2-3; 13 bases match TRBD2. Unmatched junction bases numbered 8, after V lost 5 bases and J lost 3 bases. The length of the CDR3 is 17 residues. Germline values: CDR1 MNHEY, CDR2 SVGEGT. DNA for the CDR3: TGTGCCAGCAGTAACGGACTAGCGGGAGTTCTGACAGATACGCAGTATTTT. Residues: CASSNGLAGVLTDTQYF.

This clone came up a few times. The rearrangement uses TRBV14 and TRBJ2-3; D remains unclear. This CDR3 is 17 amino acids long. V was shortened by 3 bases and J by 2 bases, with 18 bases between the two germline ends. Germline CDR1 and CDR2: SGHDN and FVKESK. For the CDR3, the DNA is TGTGCCAGCAGCCATTCACTCGGTGGTCGCGTCACAGATACGCAGTATTTT. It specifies CASSHSLGGRVTDTQYF.

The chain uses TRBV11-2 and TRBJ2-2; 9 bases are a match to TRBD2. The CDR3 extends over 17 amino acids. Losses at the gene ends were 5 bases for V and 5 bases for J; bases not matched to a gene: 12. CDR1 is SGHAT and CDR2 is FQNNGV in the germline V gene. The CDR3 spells CASSPSSGLAGTGELFF. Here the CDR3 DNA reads TGTGCCAGCAGCCCAAGTTCAGGGCTAGCGGGGACCGGGGAGCTGTTTTTT.